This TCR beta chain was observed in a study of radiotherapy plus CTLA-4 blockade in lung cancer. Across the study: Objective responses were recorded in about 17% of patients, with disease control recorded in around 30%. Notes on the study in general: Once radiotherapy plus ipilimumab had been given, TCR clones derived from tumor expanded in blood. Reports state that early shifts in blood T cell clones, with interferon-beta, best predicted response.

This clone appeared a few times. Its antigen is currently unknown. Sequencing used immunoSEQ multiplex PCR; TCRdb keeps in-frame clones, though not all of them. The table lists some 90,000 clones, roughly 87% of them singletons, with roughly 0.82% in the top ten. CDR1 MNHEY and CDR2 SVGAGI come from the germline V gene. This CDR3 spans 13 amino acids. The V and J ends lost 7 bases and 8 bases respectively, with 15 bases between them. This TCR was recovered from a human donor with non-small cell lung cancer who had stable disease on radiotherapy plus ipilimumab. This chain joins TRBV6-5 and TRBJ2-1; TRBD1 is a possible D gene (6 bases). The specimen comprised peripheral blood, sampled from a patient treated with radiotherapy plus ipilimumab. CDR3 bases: TGTGCCAGCACCGAATGGGGGCGCGATGAGCAGTTCTTC. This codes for CASTEWGRDEQFF.